The rows below give T cell receptor beta chains drawn from one sample of a study of T cell repertoires in cytomegalovirus infection. TCRdb used MiXCR to reprocess the reads, holding one entry per CDR3 protein. The repertoire holds about 740,000 distinct CDR3 sequences, roughly a third seen once, with under 3% in the top ten. Sequenced input: PBMCs. Every receptor here comes from a human donor in good health (CMV status not recorded). Some clones in this sample may be carry-over from other donors' samples. Each CDR3 is given with its conserved first and last residue. The D gene is left open where the match is weak. Expanded clones get a size class; other rows say once, few or many, or leave the size out.

>-|few|15|TRBJ2-1|TRBV7-2
TGTGCCAGCAGCTTAATGCCTAGCGTAGACAATGAGCAGTTCTTC
CASSLMPSVDNEQFF
>-|-|12|TRBJ2-7|TRBV6-6
TGTGCCAGCAGTGGATACAGCTACGAGCAGTACTTC
CASSGYSYEQYF
>-|few|17|TRBJ1-5|TRBV6-6
TGTGCCAGCAGTTACCCCCAGTCCTCGGACGGTGATCAGCCCCAGCATTTT
CASSYPQSSDGDQPQHF
>-|-|12|TRBJ2-2|TRBV24-1
TGTGCCACCGGACTGAACACCGGGGAGCTTTTGTTT
CATGLNTGELLF
>-|few|13|TRBJ1-6|TRBV6-5
TGTGCCAGCACCAAAGTCTATAATTCACCCCTCCACTTT
CASTKVYNSPLHF
>TRBD1|few|16|TRBJ2-1|TRBV2
TGTGCCAGCAGTGTTTTGGGACAGGGGGGAGGCGATGAGCAGTTCTTC
CASSVLGQGGGDEQFF
>-|-|16|TRBJ2-7|TRBV4-1
TGCGCCAGCAGCCAAGACGGCGGGGCTCTTCCCTACGAGCAGTACTTC
CASSQDGGALPYEQYF
>TRBD2|-|13|TRBJ2-1|TRBV29-1
TGCAGAGTGGTAGCGGGAGGGCCGAATGAGCAGTTCTTC
CRVVAGGPNEQFF
>-|few|12|TRBJ2-7|TRBV12-3/TRBV12-4
TGTGCCAGCACCCCCCAGTTGGGCGAGCAGTACTTC
CASTPQLGEQYF
>-|-|16|TRBJ2-1|TRBV20-1
TGCAGTGCTAGAGATCTTGGCCAGGGCTCCTACAATGAGCAGTTCTTC
CSARDLGQGSYNEQFF
>-|few|15|TRBJ2-5|TRBV12-3/TRBV12-4
TGTGCCAGCAGACCCACGGGAAGTAGAGGAGAGACCCAGTACTTC
CASRPTGSRGETQYF
>-|few|17|TRBJ2-1|TRBV28
TGTGCCAGCAGTTTTGATCGCAGGCTGAGCTCCTACAATGAGCAGTTCTTC
CASSFDRRLSSYNEQFF
>-|few|15|TRBJ1-2|TRBV4-1
TGCGCCAGCAGCCAAGATCGAGGGGGGAACTATGGCTACACCTTC
CASSQDRGGNYGYTF
>TRBD1|few|17|TRBJ1-1|TRBV28
TGTGCCAGCAGTCCTAGCCTTCGGGCAGGGGGAGACACTGAAGCTTTCTTT
CASSPSLRAGGDTEAFF
>-|few|14|TRBJ2-5|TRBV7-9
TGTGCCAGCAGCGGTAGGGGAACGGAAGAGACCCAGTACTTC
CASSGRGTEETQYF
>TRBD2|many|17|TRBJ2-1|TRBV28
TGTGCCAGCAGTTTATTGGGTTGGGGAGGGCCGTCTCCTGAGCAGTTCTTC
CASSLLGWGGPSPEQFF
>TRBD1|once|14|TRBJ2-7|TRBV2
TGTGCCAGCAGTCGGGACAGGGGGATCTACGAGCAGTACTTC
CASSRDRGIYEQYF
>TRBD2|-|14|TRBJ2-5|TRBV19
TGTGCCAGTCAGCGGGGGCCGCTCCAAGAGACCCAGTACTTC
CASQRGPLQETQYF
>-|once|11|TRBJ2-1|TRBV5-6
TGTGCCAGCGGCTCCCGGGGTCAGAAGTTCTTC
CASGSRGQKFF
>-|few|14|TRBJ1-5|TRBV7-2
TGTGCCAGCAGCTCGGCGGGACAAATTTTTCCCCAGCATTTT
CASSSAGQIFPQHF
>TRBD1|-|13|TRBJ2-7|TRBV7-6
TGTGCCAGCAGCCCTCGACAGGGTTCGCGGCAGTACTTC
CASSPRQGSRQYF
>-|few|14|TRBJ2-1|TRBV12-5
TGTGCTAGTGGTTTGGTCTGGGGGGACAATGAGCAGTTCTTC
CASGLVWGDNEQFF
>TRBD1|-|13|TRBJ1-2|TRBV6-6
TGTGCCAGCAGAGGACAGGGGGCGCCGGGCTACACCTTC
CASRGQGAPGYTF
>TRBD2|-|16|TRBJ2-5|TRBV27
TGTGCCAGCAGCAGCCCTTTCGGGGGGGCCAAAGAGACCCAGTACTTC
CASSSPFGGAKETQYF
>-|-|11|TRBJ2-1|TRBV19
TGTGCCAGTAGTAGGGGACCTGAGCAGTTCTTC
CASSRGPEQFF
>-|many|13|TRBJ1-1|TRBV7-9
TGTGCCAGCAGCACTGAGGTGAACACTGAAGCTTTCTTT
CASSTEVNTEAFF
>TRBD1|many|16|TRBJ1-4|TRBV28
TGTGCCAGCAGTTCCCCCCTTGGACAGGGACGGGAAAAACTGTTTTTT
CASSSPLGQGREKLFF
>TRBD2|few|16|TRBJ2-3|TRBV19
TGTGCCAGTAGTCGGTTACTAGCGGGAGTCGTAGATACGCAGTATTTT
CASSRLLAGVVDTQYF
>TRBD1|few|14|TRBJ1-1|TRBV7-2
TGTGCCAGCATCCCCGACAGGGGGAGGACTGAAGCTTTCTTT
CASIPDRGRTEAFF
>TRBD1|-|14|TRBJ2-7|TRBV6-5
TGTGCCAGCAGTGACGGGACAGGGTTCTACGAGCAGTACTTC
CASSDGTGFYEQYF
>TRBD1|few|16|TRBJ2-5|TRBV28
TGTGCCAGCAGTTTCTCTGGGACAGGGCAACGGGAGACCCAGTACTTC
CASSFSGTGQRETQYF
>-|few|13|TRBJ1-1|TRBV6-5
TGTGCCAGCTTCACAGGAGCAAACACTGAAGCTTTCTTT
CASFTGANTEAFF